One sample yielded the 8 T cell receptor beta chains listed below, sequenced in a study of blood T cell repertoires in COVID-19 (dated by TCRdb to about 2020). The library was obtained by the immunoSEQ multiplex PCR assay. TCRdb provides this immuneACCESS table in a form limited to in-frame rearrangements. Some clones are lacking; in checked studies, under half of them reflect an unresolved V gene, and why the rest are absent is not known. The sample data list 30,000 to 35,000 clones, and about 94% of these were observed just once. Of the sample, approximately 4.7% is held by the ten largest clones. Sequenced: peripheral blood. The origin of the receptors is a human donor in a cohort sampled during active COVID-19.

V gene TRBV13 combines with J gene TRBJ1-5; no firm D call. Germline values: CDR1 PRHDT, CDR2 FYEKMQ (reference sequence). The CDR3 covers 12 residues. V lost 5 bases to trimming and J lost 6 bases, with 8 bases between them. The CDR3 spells CASSLGSQPQHF. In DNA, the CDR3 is TGTGCCAGCAGCCTCGGGAGTCAGCCCCAGCATTTT.

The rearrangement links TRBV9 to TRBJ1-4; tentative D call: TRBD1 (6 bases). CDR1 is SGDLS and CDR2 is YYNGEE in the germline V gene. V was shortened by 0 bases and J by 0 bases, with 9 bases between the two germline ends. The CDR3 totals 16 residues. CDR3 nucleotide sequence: TGTGCCAGCAGCGTAGGGGGGCCCGCAACTAATGAAAAACTGTTTTTT. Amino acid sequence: CASSVGGPATNEKLFF.

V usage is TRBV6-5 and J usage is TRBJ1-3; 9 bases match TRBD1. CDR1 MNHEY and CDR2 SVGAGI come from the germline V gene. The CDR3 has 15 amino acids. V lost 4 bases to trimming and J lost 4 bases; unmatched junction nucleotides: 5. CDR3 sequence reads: CASSWGQGAGNTIYF. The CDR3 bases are TGTGCCAGCAGTTGGGGACAGGGCGCCGGAAACACCATATATTTT.

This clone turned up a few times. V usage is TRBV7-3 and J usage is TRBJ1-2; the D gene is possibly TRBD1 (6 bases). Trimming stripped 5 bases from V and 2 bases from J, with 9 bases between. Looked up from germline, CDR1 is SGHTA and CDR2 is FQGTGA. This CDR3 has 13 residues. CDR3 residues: CASSPDRNYGYTF. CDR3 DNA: TGTGCCAGCAGCCCGGACAGAAACTATGGCTACACCTTC.

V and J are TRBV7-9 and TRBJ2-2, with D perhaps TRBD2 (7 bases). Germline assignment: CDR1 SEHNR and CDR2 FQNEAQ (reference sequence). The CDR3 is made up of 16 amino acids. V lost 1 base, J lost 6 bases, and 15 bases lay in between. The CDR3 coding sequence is TGTGCCAGCAGCTTAGTCGGCAGGGGACTATCCGGGGAGCTGTTTTTT. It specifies CASSLVGRGLSGELFF. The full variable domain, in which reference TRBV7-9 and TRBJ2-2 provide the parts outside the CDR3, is DTGVSQNPRHKITKRGQNVTFRCDPISEHNRLYWYRQTLGQGPEFLTYFQNEAQLEKSRLLSDRFSAERPKGSFSTLEIQRTEQGDSAMYLCASSLVGRGLSGELFFGEGSRLTVL.

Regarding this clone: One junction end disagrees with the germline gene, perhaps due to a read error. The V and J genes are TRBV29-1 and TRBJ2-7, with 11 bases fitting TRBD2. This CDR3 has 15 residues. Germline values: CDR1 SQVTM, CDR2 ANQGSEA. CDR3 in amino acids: CSVVLAGGMYYEQCF. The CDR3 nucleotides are TGCAGCGTTGTGTTAGCGGGAGGGATGTACTACGAGCAGTGCTTC.

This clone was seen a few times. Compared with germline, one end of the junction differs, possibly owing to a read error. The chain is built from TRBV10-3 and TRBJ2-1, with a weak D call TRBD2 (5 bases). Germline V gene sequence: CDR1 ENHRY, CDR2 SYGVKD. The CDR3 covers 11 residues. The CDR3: CANSAGNEQFF. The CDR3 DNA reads TGTGCCAACAGTGCGGGCAATGAGCAGTTCTTC.

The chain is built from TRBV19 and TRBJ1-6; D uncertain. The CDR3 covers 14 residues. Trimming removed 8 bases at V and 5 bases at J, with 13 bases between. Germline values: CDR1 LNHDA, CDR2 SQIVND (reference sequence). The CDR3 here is CASRTGNHNSPLHF. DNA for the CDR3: TGTGCCAGTCGGACCGGGAATCATAATTCACCCCTCCACTTT.